This TCR beta chain was identified in a study of T cells in Graves' hyperthyroidism and ophthalmopathy. Study conclusions and caveats: The model foresaw ophthalmopathy a median around 6.8 months prior to onset.

Germline-derived CDR1 and CDR2 are SEHNR and FQNEAQ (reference sequence). This CDR3 is built from 14 residues. The V segment lost 4 bases and the J segment 4 bases; nucleotides outside the gene matches: 1. RNA transcripts were the template for amplifying TCR beta CDR3 regions. TCR CDR3 regions were first amplified by RT-PCR with HTBI primers. TCRdb itself ran the multiplex PCR reads through MiXCR, one entry per CDR3 protein. The data hold about 840,000 distinct CDR3 sequences, with around 38% observed a single time. Note on this clonotype: The antigen is unknown. A clone one base away is much larger, so this may be a read error.

Sequencing was carried out using blood. This TCR was sampled from a man aged 18 to 29 with Graves' hyperthyroidism. This sequence joins TRBV7-9 and TRBJ2-2, with 9 bases matching TRBD2. The CDR3 bases are TGTGCCAGCAGCTCAGCGGGGGGCACCGGGGAGCTGTTTTTT. It encodes CASSSAGGTGELFF.